These T cell receptor beta chains were read from a single sample in a study of blood T cell repertoires in COVID-19. Using immunoSEQ multiplex PCR, the repertoire was profiled, and TCRdb retains in-frame clones only, with some absent. Here the sample spans roughly 170,000 clones, 80% to 90% being singletons. Sequenced: peripheral blood. These receptors came from a woman under 30 who had recovered from COVID-19. Each CDR3 is given with its conserved first and last residue. D genes are given only for firm matches. Where a row states a size, it is once, few, many or the class of an expanded clone; other rows omit it.

abundance: -
d_gene: TRBD2
v_gene: TRBV9
j_gene: TRBJ2-5
CDR3aa: CASSVVFSGGMETQYF
CDR3nt: TGTGCCAGCAGCGTAGTATTTAGCGGGGGGATGGAGACCCAGTACTTC

abundance: -
d_gene: TRBD2
v_gene: TRBV4-3
j_gene: TRBJ2-2
CDR3aa: CASSQDPGGGFTGELFF
CDR3nt: TGCGCCAGCAGCCAAGATCCTGGCGGGGGGTTCACCGGGGAGCTGTTTTTT

abundance: -
d_gene: -
v_gene: TRBV3-1/TRBV3-2
j_gene: TRBJ1-6
CDR3aa: CASSQARPGNSPLHF
CDR3nt: TGTGCCAGCAGCCAAGCCCGGCCGGGTAATTCACCCCTCCACTTT

abundance: once
d_gene: TRBD2
v_gene: TRBV19
j_gene: TRBJ2-5
CDR3aa: CASSIGGLAGGPGETQYF
CDR3nt: TGTGCCAGTAGTATAGGAGGCCTAGCGGGAGGGCCGGGGGAGACCCAGTACTTC

abundance: -
d_gene: -
v_gene: TRBV29-1
j_gene: TRBJ2-5
CDR3aa: CSAGVQETQYF
CDR3nt: TGCAGCGCCGGGGTTCAAGAGACCCAGTACTTC

abundance: -
d_gene: TRBD2
v_gene: TRBV3-1/TRBV3-2
j_gene: TRBJ2-1
CDR3aa: CASSFGAGYNEQFF
CDR3nt: TGTGCCAGCAGCTTCGGAGCGGGGTACAATGAGCAGTTCTTC

abundance: -
d_gene: -
v_gene: TRBV27
j_gene: TRBJ2-7
CDR3aa: CASSPPSGETYEQYF
CDR3nt: TGTGCCAGCAGTCCCCCCTCCGGGGAAACCTACGAGCAGTACTTC

abundance: -
d_gene: -
v_gene: TRBV7-7
j_gene: TRBJ1-2
CDR3aa: CASVTGPTKLAYGYTF
CDR3nt: TGTGCTAGCGTCACAGGCCCCACGAAATTAGCCTATGGCTACACCTTC

abundance: few
d_gene: -
v_gene: TRBV6-2/TRBV6-3
j_gene: TRBJ2-5
CDR3aa: CASSYWSQRTRETQYF
CDR3nt: TGTGCCAGCAGTTACTGGTCGCAGCGAACGAGGGAGACCCAGTACTTC

abundance: -
d_gene: TRBD2
v_gene: TRBV4-1
j_gene: TRBJ2-3
CDR3aa: CASSQVSGRVTDTQYF
CDR3nt: TGCGCCAGCAGCCAAGTTAGCGGGAGGGTCACAGATACGCAGTATTTT

abundance: once
d_gene: TRBD2
v_gene: TRBV4-1
j_gene: TRBJ2-3
CDR3aa: CASSGGTRASTDTQYF
CDR3nt: TGCGCCAGCAGCGGAGGGACTAGAGCTAGCACAGATACGCAGTATTTT

abundance: -
d_gene: TRBD2
v_gene: TRBV18
j_gene: TRBJ2-2
CDR3aa: CASSPLAGGYTGELFF
CDR3nt: TGTGCCAGCTCACCACTAGCGGGAGGTTATACCGGGGAGCTGTTTTTT

abundance: once
d_gene: -
v_gene: TRBV3-1/TRBV3-2
j_gene: TRBJ2-5
CDR3aa: CASSQKTGFETQYF
CDR3nt: TGTGCCAGCAGCCAAAAAACAGGGTTCGAGACCCAGTACTTC

abundance: -
d_gene: -
v_gene: TRBV4-2
j_gene: TRBJ2-5
CDR3aa: CASSQGLLEGETQYF
CDR3nt: TGTGCCAGCAGCCAAGGTCTTCTAGAAGGAGAGACCCAGTACTTC

abundance: -
d_gene: -
v_gene: TRBV24-1
j_gene: TRBJ2-2
CDR3aa: CATSDLRPRGAGELFF
CDR3nt: TGTGCCACCAGTGATTTGAGGCCTAGAGGCGCCGGGGAGCTGTTTTTT

abundance: -
d_gene: -
v_gene: TRBV2
j_gene: TRBJ1-5
CDR3aa: CASSERVNQPQHF
CDR3nt: TGTGCCAGCAGTGAACGAGTAAATCAGCCCCAGCATTTT

abundance: -
d_gene: TRBD1
v_gene: TRBV7-3
j_gene: TRBJ1-1
CDR3aa: CASSSTGQWGTEAFF
CDR3nt: TGTGCCAGCAGCTCAACGGGACAGTGGGGAACTGAAGCTTTCTTT

abundance: -
d_gene: -
v_gene: TRBV29-1
j_gene: TRBJ1-4
CDR3aa: CSAGRGRNEKLFF
CDR3nt: TGCAGCGCTGGGAGGGGGAGGAATGAAAAACTGTTTTTT

abundance: -
d_gene: TRBD1
v_gene: TRBV7-6
j_gene: TRBJ2-6
CDR3aa: CASSHGQAGANVLTF
CDR3nt: TGTGCCAGCAGCCACGGACAGGCTGGGGCCAACGTCCTGACTTTC

abundance: -
d_gene: -
v_gene: TRBV7-9
j_gene: TRBJ2-5
CDR3aa: CASTRGGSGLQETQYF
CDR3nt: TGTGCCAGCACACGTGGAGGGTCAGGCCTCCAAGAGACCCAGTACTTC

abundance: few
d_gene: TRBD1
v_gene: TRBV19
j_gene: TRBJ2-7
CDR3aa: CASSPQTGGIYEQYF
CDR3nt: TGTGCCAGTAGTCCCCAGACAGGGGGTATCTACGAGCAGTACTTC

abundance: -
d_gene: -
v_gene: TRBV28
j_gene: TRBJ2-2
CDR3aa: CASSLASGELFF
CDR3nt: TGTGCCAGCAGTTTAGCGTCCGGGGAGCTGTTTTTT

abundance: -
d_gene: TRBD2
v_gene: TRBV5-1
j_gene: TRBJ2-5
CDR3aa: CASSEKRGEETQYF
CDR3nt: TGCGCCAGCAGCGAAAAGCGGGGGGAAGAGACCCAGTACTTC

abundance: -
d_gene: -
v_gene: TRBV4-3
j_gene: TRBJ1-3
CDR3aa: CASSQRVSADTIYF
CDR3nt: TGCGCCAGCAGCCAAAGAGTTTCAGCGGACACCATATATTTT

abundance: -
d_gene: TRBD2
v_gene: TRBV18
j_gene: TRBJ2-3
CDR3aa: CASSGTSGSMSTDTQYF
CDR3nt: TGTGCCAGCTCAGGGACTAGCGGGAGTATGAGCACAGATACGCAGTATTTT

abundance: -
d_gene: -
v_gene: TRBV9
j_gene: TRBJ1-6
CDR3aa: CASSVGVGSSYNSPLHF
CDR3nt: TGTGCCAGCAGCGTAGGAGTCGGGAGCTCCTATAATTCACCCCTCCACTTT

abundance: -
d_gene: TRBD2
v_gene: TRBV9
j_gene: TRBJ2-1
CDR3aa: CASSVRSGGASSYNEQFF
CDR3nt: TGTGCCAGCAGCGTACGGAGCGGGGGGGCCTCCTCCTACAATGAGCAGTTCTTC

abundance: -
d_gene: TRBD1
v_gene: TRBV9
j_gene: TRBJ1-1
CDR3aa: CASSARQGISRNTEAFF
CDR3nt: TGTGCCAGCAGCGCCAGACAGGGGATAAGTCGGAACACTGAAGCTTTCTTT

abundance: few
d_gene: TRBD1
v_gene: TRBV6-2/TRBV6-3
j_gene: TRBJ1-1
CDR3aa: CASSTTGDTEAFF
CDR3nt: TGTGCCAGCAGTACAACAGGGGACACTGAAGCTTTCTTT

abundance: once
d_gene: -
v_gene: TRBV12-3/TRBV12-4
j_gene: TRBJ2-7
CDR3aa: CASSYRDEQYF
CDR3nt: TGTGCCAGCAGCTACAGGGACGAGCAGTACTTC

abundance: -
d_gene: -
v_gene: TRBV5-8
j_gene: TRBJ2-1
CDR3aa: CASSPGYDEQFF
CDR3nt: TGTGCCAGCAGCCCAGGGTATGATGAGCAGTTCTTC

abundance: once
d_gene: -
v_gene: TRBV6-1
j_gene: TRBJ2-7
CDR3aa: CASSELEGALYEQYF
CDR3nt: TGTGCCAGCAGTGAACTGGAGGGGGCTCTCTACGAGCAGTACTTC

abundance: -
d_gene: -
v_gene: TRBV5-4
j_gene: TRBJ2-5
CDR3aa: CASSLQLLTQETQYF
CDR3nt: TGTGCCAGCAGCTTACAACTACTTACCCAAGAGACCCAGTACTTC

abundance: -
d_gene: TRBD2
v_gene: TRBV27
j_gene: TRBJ2-5
CDR3aa: CASGTRFQETQYF
CDR3nt: TGTGCCAGCGGGACTAGGTTCCAAGAGACCCAGTACTTC

abundance: -
d_gene: -
v_gene: TRBV18
j_gene: TRBJ2-1
CDR3aa: CASSPPNNEQFF
CDR3nt: TGTGCCAGCTCACCACCTAACAATGAGCAGTTCTTC

abundance: -
d_gene: TRBD1
v_gene: TRBV7-9
j_gene: TRBJ2-5
CDR3aa: CASSLGTGGETQYF
CDR3nt: TGTGCCAGCAGCTTAGGGACAGGGGGAGAGACCCAGTACTTC

abundance: -
d_gene: TRBD2
v_gene: TRBV6-2/TRBV6-3
j_gene: TRBJ2-1
CDR3aa: CASSLRAFSGRRKFF
CDR3nt: TGTGCCAGCAGTTTGAGGGCCTTTAGCGGGAGACGTAAGTTCTTC